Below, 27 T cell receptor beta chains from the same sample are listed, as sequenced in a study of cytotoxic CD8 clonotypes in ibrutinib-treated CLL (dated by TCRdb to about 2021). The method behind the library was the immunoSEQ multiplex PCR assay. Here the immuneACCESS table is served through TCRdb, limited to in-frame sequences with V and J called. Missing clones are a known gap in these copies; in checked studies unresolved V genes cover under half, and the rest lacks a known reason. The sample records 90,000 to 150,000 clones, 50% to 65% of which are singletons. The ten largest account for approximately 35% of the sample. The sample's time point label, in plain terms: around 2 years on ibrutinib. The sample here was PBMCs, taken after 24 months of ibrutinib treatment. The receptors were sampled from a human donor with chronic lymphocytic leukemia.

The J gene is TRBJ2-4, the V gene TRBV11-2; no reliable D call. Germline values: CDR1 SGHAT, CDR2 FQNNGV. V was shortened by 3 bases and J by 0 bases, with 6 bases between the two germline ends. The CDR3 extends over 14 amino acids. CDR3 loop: CASSLLEAKNIQYF. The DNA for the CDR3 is TGTGCCAGCAGCTTGCTCGAAGCCAAAAACATTCAGTACTTC.

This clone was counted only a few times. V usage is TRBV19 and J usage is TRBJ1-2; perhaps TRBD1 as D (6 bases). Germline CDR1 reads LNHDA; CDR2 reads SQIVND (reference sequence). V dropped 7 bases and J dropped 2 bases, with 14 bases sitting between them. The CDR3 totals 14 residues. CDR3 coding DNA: TGTGCCAGTACTGGGGGCCACATGAACTATGGCTACACCTTC. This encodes CASTGGHMNYGYTF.

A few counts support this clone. CDR3 bases: TGTGCCAGCAGTGAAGCGTCGTCCCCCTACGAGCAGTACTTC. It is translated as CASSEASSPYEQYF. J is TRBJ2-7 and V is TRBV2; D gene ambiguous. The CDR3 runs 14 residues. Germline CDR1 is SNHLY and CDR2 is FYNNEI. Trimming stripped 0 bases from V and 2 bases from J, with 8 bases between.

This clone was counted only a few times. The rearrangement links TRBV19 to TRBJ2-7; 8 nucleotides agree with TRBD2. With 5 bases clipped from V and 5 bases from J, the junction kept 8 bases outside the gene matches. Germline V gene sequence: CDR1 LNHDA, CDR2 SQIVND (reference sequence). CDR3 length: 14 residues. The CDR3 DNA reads TGTGCCAGTAGTTCCCGGGGGGGCCTGGACGAGCAGTACTTC. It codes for CASSSRGGLDEQYF.

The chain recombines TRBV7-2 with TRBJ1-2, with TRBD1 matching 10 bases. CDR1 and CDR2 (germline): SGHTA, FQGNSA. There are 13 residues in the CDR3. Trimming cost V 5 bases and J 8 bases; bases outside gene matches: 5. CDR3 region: CASSMTGGRGYTF. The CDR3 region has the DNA TGTGCCAGCAGCATGACAGGGGGCAGAGGCTACACCTTC.

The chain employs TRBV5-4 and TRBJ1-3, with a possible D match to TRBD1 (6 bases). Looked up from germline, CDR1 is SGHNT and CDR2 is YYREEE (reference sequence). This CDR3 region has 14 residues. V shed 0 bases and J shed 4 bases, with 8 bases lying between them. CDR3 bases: TGTGCCAGCAGCTTGGCAGGACAGGGAAACACCATATATTTT. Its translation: CASSLAGQGNTIYF.

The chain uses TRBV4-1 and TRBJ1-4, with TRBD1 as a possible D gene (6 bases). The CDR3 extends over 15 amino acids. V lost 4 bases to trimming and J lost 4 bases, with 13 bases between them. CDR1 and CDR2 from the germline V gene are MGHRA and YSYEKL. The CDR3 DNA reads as TGCGCCAGCAGCCTAACTGGGGGCGGTAATGAAAAACTGTTTTTT. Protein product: CASSLTGGGNEKLFF.

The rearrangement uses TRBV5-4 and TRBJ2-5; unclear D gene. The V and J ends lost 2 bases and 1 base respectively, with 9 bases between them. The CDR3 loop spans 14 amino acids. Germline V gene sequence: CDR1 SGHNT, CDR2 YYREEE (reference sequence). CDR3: CASSLIGPQETQYF. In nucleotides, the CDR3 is TGTGCCAGCAGCTTAATAGGGCCCCAAGAGACCCAGTACTTC.

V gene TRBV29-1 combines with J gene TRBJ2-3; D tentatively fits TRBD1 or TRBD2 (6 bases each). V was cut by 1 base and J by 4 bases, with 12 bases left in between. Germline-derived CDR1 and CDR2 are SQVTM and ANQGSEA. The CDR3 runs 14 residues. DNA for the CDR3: TGCAGCGTTGAAGGGCACAGGGAGGCAGATACGCAGTATTTT. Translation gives CSVEGHREADTQYF.

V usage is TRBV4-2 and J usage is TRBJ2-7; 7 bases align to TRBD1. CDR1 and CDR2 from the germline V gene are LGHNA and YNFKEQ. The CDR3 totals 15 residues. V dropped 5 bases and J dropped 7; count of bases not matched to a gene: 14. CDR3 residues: CASSLTGTALREQYF. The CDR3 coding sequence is TGTGCCAGCAGCTTGACCGGGACAGCCCTGAGAGAGCAGTACTTC.

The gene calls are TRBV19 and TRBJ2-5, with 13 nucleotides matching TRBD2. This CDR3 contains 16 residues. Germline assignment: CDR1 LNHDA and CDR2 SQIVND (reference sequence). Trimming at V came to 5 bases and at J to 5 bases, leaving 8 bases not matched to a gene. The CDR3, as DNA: TGTGCCAGTAGTCGGACTAGCGGGGGAGATGGGGAGACCCAGTACTTC. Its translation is CASSRTSGGDGETQYF.

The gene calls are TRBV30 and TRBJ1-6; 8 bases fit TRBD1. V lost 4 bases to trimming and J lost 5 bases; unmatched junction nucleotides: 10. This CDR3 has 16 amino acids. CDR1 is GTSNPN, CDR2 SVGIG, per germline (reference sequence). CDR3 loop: CAWTPDRVGNNSPLHF. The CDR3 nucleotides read TGTGCCTGGACTCCGGACAGGGTGGGGAATAATTCACCCCTCCACTTT.

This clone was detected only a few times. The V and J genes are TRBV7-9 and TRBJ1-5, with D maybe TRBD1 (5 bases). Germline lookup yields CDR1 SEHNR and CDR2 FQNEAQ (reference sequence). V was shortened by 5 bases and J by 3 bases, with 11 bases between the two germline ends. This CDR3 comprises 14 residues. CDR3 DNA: TGTGCCAGCAGCGACCAGGGAAACAATCAGCCCCAGCATTTT. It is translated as CASSDQGNNQPQHF.

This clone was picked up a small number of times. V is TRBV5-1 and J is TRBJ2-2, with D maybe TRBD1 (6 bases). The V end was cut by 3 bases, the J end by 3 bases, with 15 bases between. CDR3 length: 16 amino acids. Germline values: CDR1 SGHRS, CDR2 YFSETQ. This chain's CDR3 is CASSWRSAGDTGELFF. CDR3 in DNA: TGCGCCAGCAGCTGGAGATCGGCAGGGGACACCGGGGAGCTGTTTTTT.

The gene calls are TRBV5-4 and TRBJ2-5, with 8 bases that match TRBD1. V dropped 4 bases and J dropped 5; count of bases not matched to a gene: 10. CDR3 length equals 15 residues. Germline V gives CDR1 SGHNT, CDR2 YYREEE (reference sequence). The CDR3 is CASSDRGQGLETQYF. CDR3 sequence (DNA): TGTGCCAGCAGCGACAGGGGCCAGGGTCTGGAGACCCAGTACTTC. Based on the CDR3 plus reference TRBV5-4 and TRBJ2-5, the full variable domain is ETGVTQSPTHLIKTRGQQVTLRCSSQSGHNTVSWYQQALGQGPQFIFQYYREEENGRGNFPPRFSGLQFPNYSSELNVNALELDDSALYLCASSDRGQGLETQYFGPGTRLLVL.

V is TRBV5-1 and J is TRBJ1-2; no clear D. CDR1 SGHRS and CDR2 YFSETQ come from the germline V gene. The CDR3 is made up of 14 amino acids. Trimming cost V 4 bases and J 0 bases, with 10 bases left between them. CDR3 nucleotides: TGCGCCAGCAGCGTATCAGATGCTAACTATGGCTACACCTTC. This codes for CASSVSDANYGYTF.

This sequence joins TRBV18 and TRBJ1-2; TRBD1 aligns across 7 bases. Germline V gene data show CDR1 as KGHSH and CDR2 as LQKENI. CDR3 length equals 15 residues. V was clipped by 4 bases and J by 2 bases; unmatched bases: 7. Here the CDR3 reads CASSRAEGANYGYTF. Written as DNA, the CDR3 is TGTGCCAGCTCACGAGCGGAGGGGGCGAACTATGGCTACACCTTC.

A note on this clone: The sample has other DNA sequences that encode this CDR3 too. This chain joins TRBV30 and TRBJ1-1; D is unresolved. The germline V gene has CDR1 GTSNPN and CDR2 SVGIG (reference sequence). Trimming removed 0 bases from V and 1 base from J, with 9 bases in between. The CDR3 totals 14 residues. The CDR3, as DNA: TGTGCCTGGAGTGTATTGGCAGGGAACACTGAAGCTTTCTTT. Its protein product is CAWSVLAGNTEAFF.

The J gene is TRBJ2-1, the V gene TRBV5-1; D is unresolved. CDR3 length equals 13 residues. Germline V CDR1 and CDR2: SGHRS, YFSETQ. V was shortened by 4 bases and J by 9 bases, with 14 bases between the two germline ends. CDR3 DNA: TGCGCCAGCAGCCAAAGGGCCCCTCTTGAGCAGTTCTTC. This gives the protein CASSQRAPLEQFF.

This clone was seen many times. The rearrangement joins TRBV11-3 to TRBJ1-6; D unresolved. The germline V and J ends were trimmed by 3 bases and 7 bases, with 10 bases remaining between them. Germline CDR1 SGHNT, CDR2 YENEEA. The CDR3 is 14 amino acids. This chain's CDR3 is CASSFSGGNSPLHF. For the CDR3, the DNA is TGTGCCAGCAGCTTTAGTGGCGGGAATTCACCCCTCCACTTT.

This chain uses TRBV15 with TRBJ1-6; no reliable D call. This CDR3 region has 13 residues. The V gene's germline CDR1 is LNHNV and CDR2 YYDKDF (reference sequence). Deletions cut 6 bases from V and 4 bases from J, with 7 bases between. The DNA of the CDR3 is TGTGCCACCAGTCTCGGTTATAATTCACCCCTCCACTTT. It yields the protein CATSLGYNSPLHF.

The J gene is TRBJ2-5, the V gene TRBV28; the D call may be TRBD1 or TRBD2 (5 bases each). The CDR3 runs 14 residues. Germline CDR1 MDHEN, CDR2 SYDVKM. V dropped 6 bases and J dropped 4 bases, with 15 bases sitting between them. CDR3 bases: TGTGCCAGCAGGCCCGCAGGGCTAGCAGAGACCCAGTACTTC. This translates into CASRPAGLAETQYF.

The CDR3 DNA is TGCAGCGTTGAAGGGATGACAGTAGAAGGAGGGGCCTACGAGCAGTACTTC. It specifies CSVEGMTVEGGAYEQYF. The chain has TRBV29-1 and TRBJ2-7, with D possibly being TRBD2 (6 bases). Germline assignment: CDR1 SQVTM and CDR2 ANQGSEA. This CDR3 region has 17 residues. The germline V and J ends were trimmed by 1 base and 2 bases, with 21 bases remaining between them.

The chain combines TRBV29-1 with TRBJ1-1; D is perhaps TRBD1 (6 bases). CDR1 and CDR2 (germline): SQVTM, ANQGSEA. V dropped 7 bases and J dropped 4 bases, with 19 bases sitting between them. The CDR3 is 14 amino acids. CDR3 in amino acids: CSASPWGAGTEAFF. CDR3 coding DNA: TGCAGCGCCTCCCCCTGGGGGGCTGGCACTGAAGCTTTCTTT.

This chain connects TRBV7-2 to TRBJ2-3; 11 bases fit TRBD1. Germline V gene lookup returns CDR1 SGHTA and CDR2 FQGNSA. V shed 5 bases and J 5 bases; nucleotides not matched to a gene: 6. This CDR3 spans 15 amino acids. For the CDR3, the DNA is TGTGCCAGCAGCAGGACAGGGGGCTTCGGAGATACGCAGTATTTT. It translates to CASSRTGGFGDTQYF.

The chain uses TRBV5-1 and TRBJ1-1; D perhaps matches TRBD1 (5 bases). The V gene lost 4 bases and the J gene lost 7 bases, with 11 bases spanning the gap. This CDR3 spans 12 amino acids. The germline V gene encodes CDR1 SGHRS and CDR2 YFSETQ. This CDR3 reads CASSLFGGEAFF. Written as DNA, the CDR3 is TGCGCCAGCAGCCTTTTTGGGGGTGAAGCTTTCTTT.

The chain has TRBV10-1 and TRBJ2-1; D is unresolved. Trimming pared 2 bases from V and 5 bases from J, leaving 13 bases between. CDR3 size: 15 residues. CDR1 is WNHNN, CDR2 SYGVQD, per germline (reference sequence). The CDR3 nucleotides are TGCGCCAGCAGTGAGGGGCTAGTGGGGAACAATGAGCAGTTCTTC. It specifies CASSEGLVGNNEQFF.